This T cell receptor beta chain was observed in a study of blood T cell repertoires in COVID-19. The CDR3 totals 15 residues. V trimming: 3 bases; J trimming: 3 bases; junction bases outside the gene matches: 8. In germline, CDR1 is SGHRS, CDR2 YFSETQ. Assay used: immunoSEQ multiplex PCR; TCRdb lists only in-frame clones, some missing. In the table there are approximately 140,000 clones, about 89% of which are singletons. Sample: peripheral blood. The TCR originated in a man in his fifties or sixties with active or convalescent COVID-19. The genes are TRBV5-1 and TRBJ2-5, with 7 bases identical to TRBD2. Here the CDR3 reads CASSSRGSPEETQYF. The CDR3 bases are TGCGCCAGCAGCTCCCGCGGGAGCCCCGAAGAGACCCAGTACTTC.